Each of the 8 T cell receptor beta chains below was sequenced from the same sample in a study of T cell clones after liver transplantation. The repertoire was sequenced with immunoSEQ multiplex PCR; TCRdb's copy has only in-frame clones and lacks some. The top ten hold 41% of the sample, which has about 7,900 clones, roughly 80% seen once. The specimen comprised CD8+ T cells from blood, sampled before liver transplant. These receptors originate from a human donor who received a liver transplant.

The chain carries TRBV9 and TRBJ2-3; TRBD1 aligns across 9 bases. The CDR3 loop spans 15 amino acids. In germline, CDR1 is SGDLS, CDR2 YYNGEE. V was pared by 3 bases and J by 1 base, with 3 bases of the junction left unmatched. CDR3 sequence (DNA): TGTGCCAGCAGCGCGGGACAGGGCGGCACAGATACGCAGTATTTT. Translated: CASSAGQGGTDTQYF.

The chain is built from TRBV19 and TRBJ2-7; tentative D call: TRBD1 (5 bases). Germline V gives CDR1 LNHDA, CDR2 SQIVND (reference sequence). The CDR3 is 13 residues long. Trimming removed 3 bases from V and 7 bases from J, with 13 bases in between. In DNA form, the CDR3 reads TGTGCCAGTAGTATGGGGCCCGTTTTTGAGCAGTACTTC. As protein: CASSMGPVFEQYF.

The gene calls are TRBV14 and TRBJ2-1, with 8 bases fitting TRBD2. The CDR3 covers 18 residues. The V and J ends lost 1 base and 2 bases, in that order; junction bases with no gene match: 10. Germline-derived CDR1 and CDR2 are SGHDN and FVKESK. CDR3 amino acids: CASSQVPGGGLTYNEQFF. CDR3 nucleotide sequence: TGTGCCAGCAGCCAAGTGCCTGGCGGGGGGCTAACCTACAATGAGCAGTTCTTC.

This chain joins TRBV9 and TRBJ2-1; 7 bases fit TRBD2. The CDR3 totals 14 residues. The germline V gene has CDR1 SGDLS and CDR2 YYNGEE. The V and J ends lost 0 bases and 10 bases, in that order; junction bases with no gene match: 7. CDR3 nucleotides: TGTGCCAGCAGCGTAGGGGGAGGGGCGGGAGAGCAGTTCTTC. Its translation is CASSVGGGAGEQFF.

In DNA, the CDR3 is TGTGCCAGCATCCAACAGGGTTCGAGGGAGCAGTACTTC. Translated, it gives CASIQQGSREQYF. The chain couples TRBV2 to TRBJ2-7, with a tentative D call TRBD1 (6 bases). Germline values: CDR1 SNHLY, CDR2 FYNNEI. The germline V and J ends were trimmed by 7 bases and 7 bases, with 17 bases remaining between them. This CDR3 spans 13 amino acids.

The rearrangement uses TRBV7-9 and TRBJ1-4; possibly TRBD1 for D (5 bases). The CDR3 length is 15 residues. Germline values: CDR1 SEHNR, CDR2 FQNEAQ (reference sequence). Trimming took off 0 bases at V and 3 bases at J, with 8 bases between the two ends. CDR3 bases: TGTGCCAGCAGCTTAGCAGCAGGGTCTAATGAAAAACTGTTTTTT. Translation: CASSLAAGSNEKLFF.

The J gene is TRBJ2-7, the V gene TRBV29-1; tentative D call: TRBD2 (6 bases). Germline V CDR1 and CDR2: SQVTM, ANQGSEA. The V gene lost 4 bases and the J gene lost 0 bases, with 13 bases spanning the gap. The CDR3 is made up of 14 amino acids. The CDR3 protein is CSVALPGVSYEQYF. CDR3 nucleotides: TGCAGCGTTGCCCTCCCGGGGGTCTCCTACGAGCAGTACTTC.

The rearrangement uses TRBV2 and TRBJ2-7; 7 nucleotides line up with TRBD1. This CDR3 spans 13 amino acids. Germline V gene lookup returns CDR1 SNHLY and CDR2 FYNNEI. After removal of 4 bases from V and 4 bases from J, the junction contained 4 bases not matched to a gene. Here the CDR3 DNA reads TGTGCCAGCAGTGTGAGGGGGCATTACGAGCAGTACTTC. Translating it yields CASSVRGHYEQYF.